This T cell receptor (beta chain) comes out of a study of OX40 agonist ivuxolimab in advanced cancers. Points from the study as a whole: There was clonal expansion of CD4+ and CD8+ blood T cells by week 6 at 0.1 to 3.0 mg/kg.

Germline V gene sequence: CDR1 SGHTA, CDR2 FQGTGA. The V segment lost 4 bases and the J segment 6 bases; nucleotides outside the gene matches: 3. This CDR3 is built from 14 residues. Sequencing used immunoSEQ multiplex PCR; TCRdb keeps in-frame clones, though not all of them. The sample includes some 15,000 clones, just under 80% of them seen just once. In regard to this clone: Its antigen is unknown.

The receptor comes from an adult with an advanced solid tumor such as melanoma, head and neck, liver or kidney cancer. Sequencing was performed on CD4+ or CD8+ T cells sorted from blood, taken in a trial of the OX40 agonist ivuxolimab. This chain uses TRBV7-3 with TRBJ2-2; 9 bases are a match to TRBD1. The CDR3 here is CASSSTGGPGELFF. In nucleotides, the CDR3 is TGTGCCAGCAGCTCGACAGGGGGTCCCGGGGAGCTGTTTTTT.